This entry lists 27 T cell receptor beta chains sequenced from one sample in a study of shared T cell receptors in the human thymus. Produced via immunoSEQ multiplex PCR; TCRdb's table is partial and in-frame only. In the table there are about 380,000 clones, 95% of which are singletons. The sample was thymocytes. Receptor source: a human donor.

As DNA, the CDR3 is TGCGCCAGCCGGAAGACGGACGGAGAAAAGGGTGGCTACACCTTC. Translating it yields CASRKTDGEKGGYTF. This chain links TRBV5-1 with TRBJ1-2; D not certain. Germline lookup yields CDR1 SGHRS and CDR2 YFSETQ. The CDR3 has 15 amino acids. The V gene lost 7 bases and the J gene lost 7 bases, with 23 bases spanning the gap.

The chain has TRBV4-3 and TRBJ1-2, with TRBD1 matching 7 bases. In germline, CDR1 is LGHNA, CDR2 YSLEER. V lost 0 bases to trimming and J lost 8 bases; unmatched junction nucleotides: 6. This CDR3 comprises 14 residues. CDR3 DNA: TGCGCCAGCAGCCAAGATCGGCAGGGGGAAGGCTACACCTTC. Amino acid sequence: CASSQDRQGEGYTF.

V usage is TRBV15 and J usage is TRBJ2-2, with D maybe TRBD2 (6 bases). The length of the CDR3 is 17 residues. CDR1 and CDR2 (germline): LNHNV, YYDKDF (reference sequence). Trimming shortened V by 1 base and J by 0 bases, and 12 bases separated the two germline ends. CDR3 coding DNA: TGTGCCACCAGCAGAGTGGGAGGACCTACGAACACCGGGGAGCTGTTTTTT. The encoded protein is CATSRVGGPTNTGELFF.

V gene TRBV27 combines with J gene TRBJ1-2, with a possible D match to TRBD1 (6 bases). Germline values: CDR1 MNHEY, CDR2 SMNVEV (reference sequence). The CDR3 extends over 16 amino acids. V lost 3 bases to trimming and J lost 4 bases, with 18 bases between them. CDR3 nucleotides: TGTGCCAGCAGTTTGACGTACTTAACAGGGCTCTATGGCTACACCTTC. Its translation: CASSLTYLTGLYGYTF.

V and J are TRBV15 and TRBJ2-1, with TRBD1 as a possible D gene (6 bases). Germline lookup yields CDR1 LNHNV and CDR2 YYDKDF (reference sequence). The CDR3 length is 18 residues. V was shortened by 2 bases and J by 4 bases, with 21 bases between the two germline ends. The CDR3 DNA sequence: TGTGCCACCAGCAGATACCCCCCGACAGGACCCTCATACAATGAGCAGTTCTTC. It codes for CATSRYPPTGPSYNEQFF.

The chain joins TRBV29-1 to TRBJ2-2, with D possibly matching TRBD2 (7 bases). V was shortened by 6 bases and J by 7 bases, with 18 bases between the two germline ends. Germline CDR1 reads SQVTM; CDR2 reads ANQGSEA. This CDR3 has 14 residues. CDR3 nucleotides: TGCAGCGTCTCAGGGCCGGGGGGCTTCGGGGAGCTGTTTTTT. Translation gives CSVSGPGGFGELFF.

The V and J genes are TRBV11-2 and TRBJ2-5, with 13 bases lining up with TRBD2. After removal of 0 bases from V and 0 bases from J, the junction contained 7 bases not matched to a gene. The germline CDR1 and CDR2 sequences are SGHAT and FQNNGV. The CDR3 runs 19 residues. The CDR3 loop is CASSLDSTSGRAYQETQYF. The CDR3 DNA reads as TGTGCCAGCAGCTTAGATTCAACTAGCGGGAGGGCGTACCAAGAGACCCAGTACTTC.

This clone has just one count. The chain joins TRBV2 to TRBJ2-7; D unresolved. Trimming left V 7 bases short and J 3 bases short, with 25 bases between. This CDR3 is 17 amino acids long. Germline CDR1 reads SNHLY; CDR2 reads FYNNEI. The CDR3 here is CASNSLPLASNVYEQYF. The CDR3 DNA follows: TGTGCCAGCAATTCGCTACCGTTGGCATCGAACGTCTACGAGCAGTACTTC. The full variable domain, rest sourced from reference TRBV2 and TRBJ2-7, is EPEVTQTPSHQVTQMGQEVILRCVPISNHLYFYWYRQILGQKVEFLVSFYNNEISEKSEIFDDQFSVERPDGSNFTLKIRSTKLEDSAMYFCASNSLPLASNVYEQYFGPGTRLTVT.

The J gene is TRBJ1-4, the V gene TRBV29-1; no definite D call. Germline CDR1 SQVTM, CDR2 ANQGSEA. The CDR3 has 15 residues. The V end was cut by 2 bases, the J end by 8 bases, with 18 bases between. The CDR3 DNA reads as TGCAGCGTTGAAACAACCGGTCTCGGAGTCGAAAAACTGTTTTTT. Residues: CSVETTGLGVEKLFF. The variable domain in full, with the rest retrieved from reference TRBV29-1 and TRBJ1-4, is SAVISQKPSRDICQRGTSLTIQCQVDSQVTMMFWYRQQPGQSLTLIATANQGSEATYESGFVIDKFPISRPNLTFSTLTVSNMSPEDSSIYLCSVETTGLGVEKLFFGSGTQLSVL.

This rearrangement joins TRBV27 to TRBJ2-7; TRBD1 matches at 7 bases. V trimming: 0 bases; J trimming: 2 bases; junction bases outside the gene matches: 10. Germline CDR1 and CDR2: MNHEY and SMNVEV (reference sequence). CDR3 length: 17 amino acids. The CDR3 DNA reads as TGTGCCAGCAGTTTATCATATCAACTAGGACAGGCCTACGAGCAGTACTTC. Its protein is CASSLSYQLGQAYEQYF.

The rearrangement links TRBV27 to TRBJ1-6, with 11 bases fitting TRBD1. The CDR3 sequence is 17 residues long. V was clipped by 4 bases and J by 5 bases; unmatched bases: 7. CDR1 and CDR2 from the germline V gene are MNHEY and SMNVEV (reference sequence). DNA for the CDR3: TGTGCCAGCAGTTCGATTCCGGACAGGGGGCATAATTCACCCCTCCACTTT. Its protein product is CASSSIPDRGHNSPLHF.

This chain connects TRBV19 to TRBJ1-5; a weak D match, TRBD1 (5 bases). Per germline, CDR1 LNHDA and CDR2 SQIVND (reference sequence). The CDR3 runs to 13 residues. Between the trimmed V and J ends, which lost 7 bases and 3 bases, there was a span of 10 bases. CDR3 DNA: TGTGCCAGTACCGCGACAGTCAATCAGCCCCAGCATTTT. This sequence encodes CASTATVNQPQHF.

This clone was observed a single time. The genes are TRBV4-3 and TRBJ2-1; 12 positions match TRBD2. This CDR3 comprises 16 residues. Germline V CDR1 and CDR2: LGHNA, YSLEER. The trim removed 0 bases at V and 9 bases at J, leaving 6 bases unmatched. In nucleotides, the CDR3 is TGCGCCAGCAGCCAAGATGGGCTAGCGGGAGGGCGTGAGCAGTTCTTC. Its translation: CASSQDGLAGGREQFF.

V is TRBV5-1 and J is TRBJ2-1; 10 bases match TRBD1. CDR3 length equals 16 residues. V shed 0 bases, J shed 6 bases, and the junction held 6 bases outside the gene matches. Looked up from germline, CDR1 is SGHRS and CDR2 is YFSETQ. This chain's CDR3 is CASSLVPGQGPNEQFF. DNA of the CDR3: TGCGCCAGCAGCTTGGTACCGGGACAGGGGCCCAATGAGCAGTTCTTC.

This chain connects TRBV19 to TRBJ1-1, with TRBD1 matching over 8 bases. The CDR3 loop spans 11 amino acids. J lost 12 bases, V lost 10 bases, and 10 bases had no gene match. Germline V gene lookup returns CDR1 LNHDA and CDR2 SQIVND (reference sequence). CDR3 DNA sequence: TGTGCCACAAAAGGGACAGGAGTAACTTTCTTT. Protein: CATKGTGVTFF.

The V call is TRBV28, the J call TRBJ2-7; 12 positions match TRBD2. The CDR3 loop spans 14 amino acids. Losses at the gene ends were 7 bases for V and 3 bases for J; bases not matched to a gene: 4. From germline, CDR1 is MDHEN and CDR2 SYDVKM. The CDR3 nucleotides are TGTGCCAGCACAAGACTAGCGGGGGACTACGAGCAGTACTTC. Translated, it gives CASTRLAGDYEQYF. The variable domain in full, completed from reference TRBV28 and TRBJ2-7, reads DVKVTQSSRYLVKRTGEKVFLECVQDMDHENMFWYRQDPGLGLRLIYFSYDVKMKEKGDIPEGYSVSREKKERFSLILESASTNQTSMYLCASTRLAGDYEQYFGPGTRLTVT.

This clone showed up just a few times. The rearrangement uses TRBV7-2 and TRBJ1-1; the D gene is possibly TRBD1 (6 bases). Trimming cost V 7 bases and J 3 bases, with 15 bases left between them. The CDR3 consists of 14 residues. Germline-derived CDR1 and CDR2 are SGHTA and FQGNSA. CDR3 sequence: CASTTGGPDTEAFF. CDR3 in DNA: TGTGCCAGCACTACCGGGGGGCCGGACACTGAAGCTTTCTTT.

The chain recombines TRBV18 with TRBJ1-5; 9 nucleotides match TRBD1. The J segment lost 4 bases and the V segment lost 4 bases, leaving 5 bases of the junction unmatched. Germline V CDR1 and CDR2: KGHSH, LQKENI. The CDR3 runs to 15 residues. This CDR3 is CASSQQGAMNQPQHF. CDR3 in DNA: TGTGCCAGCTCACAACAGGGGGCGATGAATCAGCCCCAGCATTTT.

The CDR3 sequence: CASSAGTGGGYGYTF. The CDR3 region has the DNA TGTGCCAGCAGTGCCGGGACAGGGGGGGGCTATGGCTACACCTTC. The chain employs TRBV25-1 and TRBJ1-2; 11 nucleotides line up with TRBD1. Trimming took 4 bases from V and 4 from J; bases not matched to a gene: 5. CDR1 and CDR2 (germline): MGHDK, SYGVNS. The CDR3 contains 15 residues.

Comment on this clone: The junction shows a germline mismatch at one end, possibly a read error. The chain couples TRBV5-4 to TRBJ2-7; D may be TRBD1 or TRBD2 (5 bases each). Germline loops: CDR1 SGHNT, CDR2 YYREEE (reference sequence). This CDR3 has 20 amino acids. The chain's CDR3 is CASSLVRGTRDPRPLYERYF. CDR3 coding DNA: TGTGCCAGCAGCTTGGTACGGGGTACTCGGGACCCCCGGCCCCTATACGAGCGGTACTTC. Drawing the rest from reference TRBV5-4 and TRBJ2-7, the complete variable domain is ETGVTQSPTHLIKTRGQQVTLRCSSQSGHNTVSWYQQALGQGPQFIFQYYREEENGRGNFPPRFSGLQFPNYSSELNVNALELDDSALYLCASSLVRGTRDPRPLYERYFGPGTRLTVT.

The CDR3 bases are TGTGCCAGCAGCCGGAGGGCGAAAGGGACTGAAGCTTTCTTT. This gives the protein CASSRRAKGTEAFF. This chain uses TRBV6-6 with TRBJ1-1; D is uncertain. The CDR3 runs 14 residues. Germline loops: CDR1 MNHNY, CDR2 SVGAGI (reference sequence). The ends were cut back, 6 bases at V and 5 bases at J, with 16 bases in the middle.

The chain carries TRBV5-6 and TRBJ1-5; no firm D call. V was trimmed by 0 bases and J by 2 bases, leaving 9 bases between them. Germline V gene sequence: CDR1 SGHDT, CDR2 YYEEEE. The CDR3 totals 15 residues. The CDR3 sequence is CASSLGPTGNQPQHF. For the CDR3, the DNA is TGTGCCAGCAGCTTGGGACCGACCGGCAATCAGCCCCAGCATTTT.

V usage is TRBV2 and J usage is TRBJ2-7, with a possible D match to TRBD1 (5 bases). The V end lost 6 bases, the J end lost 4 bases, and 13 bases lay between the germline ends. The germline gives CDR1 SNHLY, CDR2 FYNNEI. The CDR3 totals 13 residues. The CDR3, as DNA: TGTGCCAGCAGCGTCACAGGACCTTACGAGCAGTACTTC. Translated, it gives CASSVTGPYEQYF.

The chain carries TRBV30 and TRBJ2-5; D uncertain. V lost 0 bases and J lost 11, with 16 bases in between. Germline lookup yields CDR1 GTSNPN and CDR2 SVGIG (reference sequence). The CDR3 runs 13 residues. The DNA for the CDR3 is TGTGCCTGGAGTGTCAGACCACCGCAGGAGCAGTACTTC. It codes for CAWSVRPPQEQYF. The full variable domain, its missing parts supplied by reference TRBV30 and TRBJ2-5, is SQTIHQWPATLVQPVGSPLSLECTVEGTSNPNLYWYRQAAGRGLQLLFYSVGIGQISSEVPQNLSASRPQDRQFILSSKKLLLSDSGFYLCAWSVRPPQEQYFGPGTRLLVL.

The CDR3 is CASSSVRHGGNEQFF. DNA of the CDR3: TGTGCCAGCAGCTCAGTGCGTCACGGCGGGAATGAGCAGTTCTTC. This chain uses TRBV28 with TRBJ2-1, with D possibly TRBD2 on 5 matching bases. The germline V gene has CDR1 MDHEN and CDR2 SYDVKM. The germline V and J ends were trimmed by 6 bases and 7 bases, with 19 bases remaining between them. CDR3 length: 15 amino acids.

The V and J genes are TRBV15 and TRBJ2-7; 12 bases line up with TRBD2. Germline values: CDR1 LNHNV, CDR2 YYDKDF (reference sequence). J gave up 3 bases and V 3 bases, and 9 bases lay outside the gene matches. The CDR3 loop spans 17 amino acids. CDR3 residues: CATSSPGLAGSNYEQYF. CDR3 sequence (DNA): TGTGCCACCAGCAGTCCGGGACTAGCGGGCAGTAACTACGAGCAGTACTTC.

The V and J genes are TRBV7-2 and TRBJ2-7; 7 bases align to TRBD2. V trimming: 1 base; J trimming: 4 bases; junction bases outside the gene matches: 7. The CDR3 covers 15 residues. Germline lookup yields CDR1 SGHTA and CDR2 FQGNSA. The CDR3 DNA is TGTGCCAGCAGCTTAGGGCTAGCGGTGACTTACGAGCAGTACTTC. Encoded protein: CASSLGLAVTYEQYF.